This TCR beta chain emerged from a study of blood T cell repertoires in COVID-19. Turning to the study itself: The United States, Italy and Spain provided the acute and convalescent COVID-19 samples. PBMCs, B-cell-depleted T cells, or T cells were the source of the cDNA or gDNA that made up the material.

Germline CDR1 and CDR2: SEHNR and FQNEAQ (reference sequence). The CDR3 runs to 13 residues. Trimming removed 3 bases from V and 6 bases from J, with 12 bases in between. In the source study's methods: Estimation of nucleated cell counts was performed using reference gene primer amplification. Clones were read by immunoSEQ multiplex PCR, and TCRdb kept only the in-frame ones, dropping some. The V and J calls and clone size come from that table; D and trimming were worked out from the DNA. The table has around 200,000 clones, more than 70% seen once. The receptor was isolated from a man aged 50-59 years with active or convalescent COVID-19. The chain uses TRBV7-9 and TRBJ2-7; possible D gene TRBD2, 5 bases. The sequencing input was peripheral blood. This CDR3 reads CASSFEGLREQYF. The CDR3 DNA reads TGTGCCAGCAGCTTCGAGGGATTACGCGAGCAGTACTTC.